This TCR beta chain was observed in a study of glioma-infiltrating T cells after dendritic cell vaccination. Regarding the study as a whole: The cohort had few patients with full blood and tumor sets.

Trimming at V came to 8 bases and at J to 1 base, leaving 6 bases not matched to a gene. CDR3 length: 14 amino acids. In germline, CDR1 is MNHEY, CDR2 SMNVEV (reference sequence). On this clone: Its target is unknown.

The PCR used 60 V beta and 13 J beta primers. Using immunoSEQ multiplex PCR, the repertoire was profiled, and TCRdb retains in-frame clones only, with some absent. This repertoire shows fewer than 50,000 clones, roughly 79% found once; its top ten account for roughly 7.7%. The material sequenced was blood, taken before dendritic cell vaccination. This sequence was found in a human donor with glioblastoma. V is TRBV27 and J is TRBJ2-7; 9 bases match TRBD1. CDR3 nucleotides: TGTGCCAGCGCTGGACAGGGGAAGTCCTACGAGCAGTACTTC. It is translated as CASAGQGKSYEQYF.